A single T cell receptor (beta chain) is shown here with its context. Its target is unknown. This entry belongs to a study of cytomegalovirus exposure and HLA in healthy donors. At the level of the study: Out of 170 million or so T cells, an earlier analysis found 117 million unique TCR beta sequences in total. Notes on the study in general: Prior analysis indicated that the majority of TCR beta V segments exhibited productivity approximately 90% or approximately 30% of the time. With later analysis, a missense DCLRE1C variant became linked to TCR beta V- and J-gene trimming. A later analysis showed TCR association rates differing by HLA locus, peaking at DRB1 and lowest at HLA-C.

The PCR used 60 Vbeta and 13 Jbeta primers. The data were produced by immunoSEQ multiplex PCR, yet TCRdb's version contains in-frame clones alone and is incomplete. The sample records tens of thousands of clones, around 82% being singletons. J gave up 1 base and V 0 bases, and 1 base lay outside the gene matches. CDR1 and CDR2 (germline): SGHDT, YYEEEE. The CDR3 consists of 15 residues. Sample: PBMCs. The rearrangement joins TRBV5-6 to TRBJ1-2, with 9 nucleotides matching TRBD1. The receptor was isolated from a male donor in good health and CMV-seronegative. In DNA form, the CDR3 reads TGTGCCAGCAGCTTGGGGGACAGGGATAACTATGGCTACACCTTC. Its protein is CASSLGDRDNYGYTF.